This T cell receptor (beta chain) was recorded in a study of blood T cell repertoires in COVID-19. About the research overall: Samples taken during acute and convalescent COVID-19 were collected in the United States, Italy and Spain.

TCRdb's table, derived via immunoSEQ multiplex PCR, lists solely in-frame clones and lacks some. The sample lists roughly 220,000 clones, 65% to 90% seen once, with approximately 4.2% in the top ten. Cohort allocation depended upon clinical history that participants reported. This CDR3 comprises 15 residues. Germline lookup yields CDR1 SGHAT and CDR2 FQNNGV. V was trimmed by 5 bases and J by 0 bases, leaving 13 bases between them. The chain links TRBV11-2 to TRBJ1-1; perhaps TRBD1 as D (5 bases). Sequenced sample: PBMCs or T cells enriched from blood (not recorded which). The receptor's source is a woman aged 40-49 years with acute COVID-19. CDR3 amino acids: CASSPRDSMNTEAFF. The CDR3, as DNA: TGTGCCAGCAGCCCGCGGGACTCGATGAACACTGAAGCTTTCTTT.